These T cell receptor beta chains were read from a single sample in a study of T-cell reconstitution after alpha-beta-depleted transplantation in children. MiXCR, applied by TCRdb to the PCR reads, yields one record per CDR3 protein. The sample shows hundreds of thousands of distinct CDR3 sequences, under 12% of them seen only once. This sample comprised PBMCs from the stem cell graft donor, obtained from the stem cell graft. The receptors were gathered from a human donor who donated a stem cell graft to a child with acute myeloid leukemia. Both conserved end residues are part of each CDR3. A D gene is named only where the DNA matches it firmly. A row's size may be missing; if present it is once, few, many or a size class.

v_gene	j_gene	d_gene	abundance	CDR3nt	CDR3aa
TRBV12-3/TRBV12-4	TRBJ2-5	TRBD2	many	TGTGCCAGCAGTGGGCCTGGATGGCGGGAGGGTACGGAGACCCAGTACTTC	CASSGPGWREGTETQYF
TRBV20-1	TRBJ2-3	TRBD2	many	TGCAGTGCAGGCGGGGGGCAATCCCAGTATTTT	CSAGGGQSQYF
TRBV27	TRBJ1-1	-	-	TGTGCCAGCAGTCCCTGGACAGCAGGGGATGCTTTCTTT	CASSPWTAGDAFF
TRBV5-5	TRBJ2-3	-	many	TGTGCCAGCAGCACCGGAACAGGGAGCCGCACAGATACGCAGTATTTT	CASSTGTGSRTDTQYF
TRBV2	TRBJ2-3	TRBD2	-	TGTGCCAGCGTCCCAGGACTAGCGGGAGGGGGAGATACGCAGTATTTT	CASVPGLAGGGDTQYF
TRBV5-1	TRBJ2-7	-	-	TGCGCCAGCAGCTTTTTCGACGGGGCCTCGGGGGAGCAGTACTTC	CASSFFDGASGEQYF
TRBV12-3/TRBV12-4	TRBJ2-1	TRBD2	-	TGTGCCAGCAGTTTAGCGCGCGGGAGGGTTCACTACAATGAGCAGTTCTTC	CASSLARGRVHYNEQFF
TRBV20-1	TRBJ2-1	-	-	TGCAGTGCTAGAGACAGCCCCCAGCAGTTCTTC	CSARDSPQQFF
TRBV5-4	TRBJ2-5	-	many	TGTGCCAGCAGCCCGCAGACGGTAGAGACCCAGTACTTC	CASSPQTVETQYF
TRBV5-1	TRBJ1-1	-	few	TGCGCCAGCTCCCTCGGGAAGACGAACACTGAAGCTTTCTTT	CASSLGKTNTEAFF
TRBV3-1	TRBJ2-2	TRBD2	-	TGTGCCACCTCCCCCCGGGAGCGGGGCACGAACACCGGGGAGCTGTTTTTT	CATSPRERGTNTGELFF
TRBV3-1	TRBJ1-1	-	many	TGTGCCAGCAGCCAGGGAGGGTCCACTGAAGCTTTCTTT	CASSQGGSTEAFF
TRBV5-1	TRBJ2-1	TRBD2	-	TGCGCCAGCAGACTGAGCGGGAGCGCGTACTATGAGCAGTTCTTC	CASRLSGSAYYEQFF
TRBV28	TRBJ2-5	-	-	TGTGCCAGCGAGCGGTCTAAACAAGAGACCCAGTACTTC	CASERSKQETQYF
TRBV7-9	TRBJ1-4	-	few	TGTGCCAGCAGCTTAGGCCGTAATGAAAAACTGTTTTTT	CASSLGRNEKLFF
TRBV6-1	TRBJ2-7	TRBD2	-	TGTGCCAGCAGTAATCTAGCGGGGCAGTCCGAGCAGTACTTC	CASSNLAGQSEQYF
TRBV20-1	TRBJ1-2	TRBD1	many	TGCAGTGCTAGAGTGAACGGACAGGGGGCACGGGGCTACACCTTC	CSARVNGQGARGYTF
TRBV5-1	TRBJ2-5	TRBD1	many	TGCGCCAGCAGCCCCGGACAGGAAGAGACCCAGTACTTC	CASSPGQEETQYF
TRBV7-2	TRBJ2-1	TRBD2	many	TGTGCCAGCAGCTTAGTAGCGGGAGACAATGAGCAGTTCTTC	CASSLVAGDNEQFF
TRBV4-2	TRBJ2-1	-	-	TGTGCCAGCAGCCAAGAATCTGCTTGGAACAATGAGCAGTTCTTC	CASSQESAWNNEQFF
TRBV30	TRBJ2-1	TRBD2	-	TGTGCCTGGAGGACCGGGACTAGCGGGAGGTTAAATGAGCAGTTCTTC	CAWRTGTSGRLNEQFF
TRBV14	TRBJ2-3	-	few	TGTGCCAGCAGCCTAACTACCCGCCCTGATACGCAGTATTTT	CASSLTTRPDTQYF
TRBV5-1	TRBJ2-7	TRBD2	many	TGCGCCAGCAGCTTGACGGGAGGGCCTCCCTACGAGCAGTACTTC	CASSLTGGPPYEQYF
TRBV20-1	TRBJ2-2	TRBD2	many	TGCAGTGCTAGGCTAGCGGTCACCGGGGAGCTGTTTTTT	CSARLAVTGELFF
TRBV29-1	TRBJ2-3	TRBD1	few	TGCAGCGTTGACTCTTGGGGGAAGGGGGCACGGGCAGATACGCAGTATTTT	CSVDSWGKGARADTQYF
TRBV7-3	TRBJ2-2	-	many	TGTGCCAGCAGCTTCTTAGGGGGAGGCACCGGGGAGCTGTTTTTT	CASSFLGGGTGELFF
TRBV20-1	TRBJ2-3	TRBD2	-	TGCAGTGCTAGAGTTGCTAGCGGGAGGCGCGCAGATACGCAGTATTTT	CSARVASGRRADTQYF
TRBV7-6	TRBJ2-7	-	many	TGTGCCAGCAGCTTAACTACTGGGCTCGGAGGGGACGAGCAGTACTTC	CASSLTTGLGGDEQYF
TRBV5-5	TRBJ2-1	TRBD1	many	TGTGCCAGCACCCCGCAGGGGGTCAACTACAATGAGCAGTTCTTC	CASTPQGVNYNEQFF
TRBV4-1	TRBJ1-4	-	-	TGCGCCAGCAGCCAGGGTAGACTTGAAAAACTGTTTTTT	CASSQGRLEKLFF
TRBV20-1	TRBJ2-5	-	few	TGCAGTGCTACGGGACCATATGTGGAGACCCAGTACTTC	CSATGPYVETQYF
TRBV10-3	TRBJ1-1	-	many	TGTGCCATCAGTAGGGACCGAGGTGAAGCTTTCTTT	CAISRDRGEAFF
TRBV30	TRBJ1-1	TRBD1	few	TGTGCCTGGGCTACGGGACAGGGTATCCGAGCTTTCTTT	CAWATGQGIRAFF
TRBV9	TRBJ2-5	-	many	TGTGCCAGCCAGAGACGAGGCGGGGGCAGTGAGACCCAGTACTTC	CASQRRGGGSETQYF
TRBV7-8	TRBJ2-7	TRBD2	many	TGTGCCAGCAGCCCCCGGACTAGCGGTCTCTCCTACGAGCAGTACTTC	CASSPRTSGLSYEQYF
TRBV20-1	TRBJ2-5	-	few	TGCAGTGCTAGTTGGTCAGGGTCTCCCGTAGGTCGGTACTTC	CSASWSGSPVGRYF
TRBV6-6	TRBJ1-2	-	few	TGTGCCAGCAATAAACAGGGAAATGGCTACACCTTC	CASNKQGNGYTF
TRBV7-9	TRBJ2-7	TRBD1	few	TGTGCCAGCAGCCCTAGAGCAGGGACAGACATCTACGAGCAGTACTTC	CASSPRAGTDIYEQYF
TRBV7-9	TRBJ1-4	-	-	TGTGCCAGCAGCTTAGAGGGACCGGGGGAAAAACTGTTTTTT	CASSLEGPGEKLFF
TRBV12-3/TRBV12-4	TRBJ2-5	-	-	TGTGCCAGCAGTTTACCGGACGGAGCCCAAGAGACCCAGTACTTC	CASSLPDGAQETQYF
TRBV20-1	TRBJ1-3	-	many	TGCAGTGCCGAAGACGAGACTGGAAACACCATATATTTT	CSAEDETGNTIYF
TRBV20-1	TRBJ2-1	-	many	TGCAGTGCTATCAGCGGCCCTTCCTACAATGAGCAGTTCTTC	CSAISGPSYNEQFF
TRBV12-3/TRBV12-4	TRBJ1-5	-	many	TGTGCCAGCAGAGCCCCGGCCGTCAATCAGCCCCAGCATTTT	CASRAPAVNQPQHF
TRBV9	TRBJ1-3	TRBD1	-	TGTGCCAGCAGCGTAGGACAGGGTATAAACACCATATATTTT	CASSVGQGINTIYF
TRBV12-3/TRBV12-4	TRBJ2-1	TRBD2	few	TGTGCCAGCAGTTTTGAGGTTAGCGGGCCTCTTGCTAATGAGCAGTTCTTC	CASSFEVSGPLANEQFF
TRBV29-1	TRBJ1-1	TRBD1	many	TGCAGCGCCTGGACAGGCCGCCCTGAAGCTTTCTTT	CSAWTGRPEAFF
TRBV20-1	TRBJ2-1	-	few	TGCAGTGCCGGCAACCCAACGAGCTCCTACAATGAGCAGTTCTTC	CSAGNPTSSYNEQFF
TRBV10-3	TRBJ2-7	-	few	TGTGCCATCAGTGAGTCTCTAGCTGCTGCCTACGAGCAGTACTTC	CAISESLAAAYEQYF
TRBV7-3	TRBJ2-3	-	few	TGTGCCAGCAGCTTTTCAGGGAAGCGGACAGATACGCAGTATTTT	CASSFSGKRTDTQYF